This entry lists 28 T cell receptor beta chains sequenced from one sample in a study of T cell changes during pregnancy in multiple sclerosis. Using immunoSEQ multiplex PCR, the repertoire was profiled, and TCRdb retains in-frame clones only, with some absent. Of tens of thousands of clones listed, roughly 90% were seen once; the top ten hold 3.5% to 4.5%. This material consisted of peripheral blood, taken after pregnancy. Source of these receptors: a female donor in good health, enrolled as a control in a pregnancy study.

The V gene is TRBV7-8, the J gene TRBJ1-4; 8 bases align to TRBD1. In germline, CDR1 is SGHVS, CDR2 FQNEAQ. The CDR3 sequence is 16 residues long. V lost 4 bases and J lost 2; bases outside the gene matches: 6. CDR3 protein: CASSSDRGWTNEKLFF. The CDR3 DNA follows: TGTGCCAGCAGCTCTGACAGGGGTTGGACTAATGAAAAACTGTTTTTT.

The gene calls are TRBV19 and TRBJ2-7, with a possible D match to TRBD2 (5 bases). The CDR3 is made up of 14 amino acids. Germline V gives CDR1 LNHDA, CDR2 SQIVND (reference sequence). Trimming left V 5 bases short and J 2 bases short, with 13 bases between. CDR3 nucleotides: TGTGCCAGTAGTGTTCGGATGGGAGCCTACGAGCAGTACTTC. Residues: CASSVRMGAYEQYF.

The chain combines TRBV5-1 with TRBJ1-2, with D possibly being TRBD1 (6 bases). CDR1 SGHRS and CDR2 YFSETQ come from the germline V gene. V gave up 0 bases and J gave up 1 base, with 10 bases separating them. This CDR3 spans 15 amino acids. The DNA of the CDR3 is TGCGCCAGCAGCTTGGAACAGGGTTTTAACTATGGCTACACCTTC. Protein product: CASSLEQGFNYGYTF.

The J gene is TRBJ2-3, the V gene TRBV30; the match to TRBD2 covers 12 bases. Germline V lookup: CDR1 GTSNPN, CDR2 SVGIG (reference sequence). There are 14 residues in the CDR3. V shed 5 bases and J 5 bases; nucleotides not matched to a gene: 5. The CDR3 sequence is CAWSTSGGVDTQYF. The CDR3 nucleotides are TGTGCCTGGTCGACTAGCGGGGGCGTAGATACGCAGTATTTT.

The CDR3 loop is CASSLMANQPQHF. The DNA for the CDR3 is TGTGCCAGCAGCTTAATGGCCAATCAGCCCCAGCATTTT. The chain carries TRBV7-8 and TRBJ1-5; D not resolved. Trimming pared 2 bases from V and 3 bases from J, leaving 5 bases between. From germline, CDR1 is SGHVS and CDR2 FQNEAQ. The CDR3 contains 13 residues.

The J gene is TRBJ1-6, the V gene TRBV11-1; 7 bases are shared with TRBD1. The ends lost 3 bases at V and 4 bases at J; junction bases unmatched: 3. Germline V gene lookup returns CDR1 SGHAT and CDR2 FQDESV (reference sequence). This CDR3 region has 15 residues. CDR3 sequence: CASSLGQSYNSPLHF. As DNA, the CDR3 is TGTGCCAGCAGCTTGGGACAGTCATATAATTCACCCCTCCACTTT.

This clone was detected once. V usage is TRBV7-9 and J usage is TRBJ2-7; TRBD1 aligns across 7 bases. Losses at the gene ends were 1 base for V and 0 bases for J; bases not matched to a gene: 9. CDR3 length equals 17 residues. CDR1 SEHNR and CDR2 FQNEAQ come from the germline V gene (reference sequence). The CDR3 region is CASSLVAFTGVSYEQYF. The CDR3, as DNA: TGTGCCAGCAGCTTAGTTGCCTTCACAGGGGTCTCCTACGAGCAGTACTTC.

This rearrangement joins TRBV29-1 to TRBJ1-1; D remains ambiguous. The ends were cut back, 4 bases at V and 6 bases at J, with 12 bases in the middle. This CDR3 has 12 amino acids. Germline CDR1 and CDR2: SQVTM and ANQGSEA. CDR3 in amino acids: CSVALGRAEAFF. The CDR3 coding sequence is TGCAGCGTTGCCTTGGGCAGAGCTGAAGCTTTCTTT.

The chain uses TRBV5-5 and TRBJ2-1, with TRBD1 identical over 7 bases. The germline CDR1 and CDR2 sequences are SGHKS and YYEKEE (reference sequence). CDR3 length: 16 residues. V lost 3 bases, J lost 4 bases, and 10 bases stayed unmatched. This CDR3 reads CASSSLGGQPYNEQFF. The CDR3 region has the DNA TGTGCCAGCAGCTCCTTAGGGGGACAGCCTTACAATGAGCAGTTCTTC.

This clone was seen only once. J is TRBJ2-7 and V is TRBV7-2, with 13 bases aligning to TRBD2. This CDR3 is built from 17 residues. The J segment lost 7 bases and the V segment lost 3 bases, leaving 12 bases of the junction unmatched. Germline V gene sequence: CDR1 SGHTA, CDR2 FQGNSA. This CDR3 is CASSFVSTSGGAGEQYF. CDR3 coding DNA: TGTGCCAGCAGCTTCGTCTCTACTAGCGGGGGGGCAGGGGAGCAGTACTTC.

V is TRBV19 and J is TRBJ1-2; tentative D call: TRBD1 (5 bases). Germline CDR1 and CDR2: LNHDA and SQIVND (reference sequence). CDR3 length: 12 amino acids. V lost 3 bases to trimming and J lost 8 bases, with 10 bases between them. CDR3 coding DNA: TGTGCCAGTAGTATGGGGCAGATAGGCTACACCTTC. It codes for CASSMGQIGYTF. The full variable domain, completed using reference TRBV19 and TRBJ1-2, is DGGITQSPKYLFRKEGQNVTLSCEQNLNHDAMYWYRQDPGQGLRLIYYSQIVNDFQKGDIAEGYSVSREKKESFPLTVTSAQKNPTAFYLCASSMGQIGYTFGSGTRLTVV.

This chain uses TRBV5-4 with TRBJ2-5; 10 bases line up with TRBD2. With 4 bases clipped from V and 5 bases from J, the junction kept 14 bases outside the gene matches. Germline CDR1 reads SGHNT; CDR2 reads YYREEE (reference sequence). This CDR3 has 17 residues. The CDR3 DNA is TGTGCCAGCAGCCCCCCCGGGGGGAGCGGGGGGGCGGAGACCCAGTACTTC. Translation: CASSPPGGSGGAETQYF. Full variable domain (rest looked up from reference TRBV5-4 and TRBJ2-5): ETGVTQSPTHLIKTRGQQVTLRCSSQSGHNTVSWYQQALGQGPQFIFQYYREEENGRGNFPPRFSGLQFPNYSSELNVNALELDDSALYLCASSPPGGSGGAETQYFGPGTRLLVL.

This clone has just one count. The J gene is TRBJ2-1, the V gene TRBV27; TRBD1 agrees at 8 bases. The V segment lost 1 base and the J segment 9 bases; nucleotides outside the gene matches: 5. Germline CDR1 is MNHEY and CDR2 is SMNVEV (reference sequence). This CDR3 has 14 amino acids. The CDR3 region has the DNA TGTGCCAGCAGTTTATGGGGACAGGTGACTGAGCAGTTCTTC. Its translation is CASSLWGQVTEQFF.

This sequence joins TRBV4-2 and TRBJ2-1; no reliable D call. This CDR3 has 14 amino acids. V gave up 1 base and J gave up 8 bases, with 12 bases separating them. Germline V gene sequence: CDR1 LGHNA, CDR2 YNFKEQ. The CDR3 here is CASSQAPEVDEQFF. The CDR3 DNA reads TGTGCCAGCAGCCAAGCCCCTGAGGTGGATGAGCAGTTCTTC.

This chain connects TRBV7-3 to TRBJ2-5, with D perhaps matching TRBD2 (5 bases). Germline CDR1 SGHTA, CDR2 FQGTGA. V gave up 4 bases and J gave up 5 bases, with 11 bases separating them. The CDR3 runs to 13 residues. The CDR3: CASSSDLGETQYF. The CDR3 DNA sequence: TGTGCCAGCAGCTCGGACTTGGGGGAGACCCAGTACTTC.

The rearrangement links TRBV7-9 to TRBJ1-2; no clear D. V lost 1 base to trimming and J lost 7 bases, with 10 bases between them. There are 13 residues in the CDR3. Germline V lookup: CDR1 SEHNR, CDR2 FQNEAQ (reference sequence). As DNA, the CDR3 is TGTGCCAGCAGCTTAGGGAGGGAAGCTGGCTACACCTTC. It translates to CASSLGREAGYTF.

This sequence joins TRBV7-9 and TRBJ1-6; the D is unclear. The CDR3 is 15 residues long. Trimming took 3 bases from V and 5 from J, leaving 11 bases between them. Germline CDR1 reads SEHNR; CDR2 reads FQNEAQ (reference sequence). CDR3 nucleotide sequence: TGTGCCAGCAGCTTCGGGGTCGGGGATAATTCACCCCTCCACTTT. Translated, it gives CASSFGVGDNSPLHF.

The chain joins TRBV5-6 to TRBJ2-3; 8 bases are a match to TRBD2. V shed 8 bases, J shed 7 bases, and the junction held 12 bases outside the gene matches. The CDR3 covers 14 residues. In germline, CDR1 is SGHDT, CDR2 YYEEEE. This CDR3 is CASLYGGARNTQYF. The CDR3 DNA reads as TGTGCCAGTTTGTACGGGGGGGCCCGAAATACGCAGTATTTT.

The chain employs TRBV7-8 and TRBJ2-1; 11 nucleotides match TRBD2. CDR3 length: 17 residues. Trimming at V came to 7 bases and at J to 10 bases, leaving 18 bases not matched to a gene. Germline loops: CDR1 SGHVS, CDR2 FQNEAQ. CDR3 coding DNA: TGTGCCAGCAACCTACGGGTGGGGACTAGCGGCCGCCCAGAGCAGTTCTTC. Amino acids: CASNLRVGTSGRPEQFF. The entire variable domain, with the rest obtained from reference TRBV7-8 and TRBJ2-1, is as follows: GAGVSQSPRYKVAKRGQDVALRCDPISGHVSLFWYQQALGQGPEFLTYFQNEAQLDKSGLPSDRFFAERPEGSVSTLKIQRTQQEDSAVYLCASNLRVGTSGRPEQFFGPGTRLTVL.

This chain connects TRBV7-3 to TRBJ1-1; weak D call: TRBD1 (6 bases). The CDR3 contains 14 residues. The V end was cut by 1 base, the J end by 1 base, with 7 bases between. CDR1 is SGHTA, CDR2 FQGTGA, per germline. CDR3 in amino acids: CASSLIGGNTEAFF. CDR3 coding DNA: TGTGCCAGCAGCTTAATAGGGGGGAACACTGAAGCTTTCTTT.

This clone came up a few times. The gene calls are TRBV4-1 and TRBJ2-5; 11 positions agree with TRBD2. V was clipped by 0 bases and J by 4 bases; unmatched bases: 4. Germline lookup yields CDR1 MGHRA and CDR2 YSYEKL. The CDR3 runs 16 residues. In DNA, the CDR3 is TGCGCCAGCAGCCAAGAGATAGCGGGAGGGCGAGAGACCCAGTACTTC. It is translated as CASSQEIAGGRETQYF.

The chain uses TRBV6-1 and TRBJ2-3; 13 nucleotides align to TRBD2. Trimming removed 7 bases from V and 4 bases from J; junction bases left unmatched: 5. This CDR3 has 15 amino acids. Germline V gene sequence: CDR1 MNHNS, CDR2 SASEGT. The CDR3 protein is CASNPGLAGSDTQYF. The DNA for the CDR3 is TGTGCCAGCAATCCGGGACTAGCGGGATCAGATACGCAGTATTTT.

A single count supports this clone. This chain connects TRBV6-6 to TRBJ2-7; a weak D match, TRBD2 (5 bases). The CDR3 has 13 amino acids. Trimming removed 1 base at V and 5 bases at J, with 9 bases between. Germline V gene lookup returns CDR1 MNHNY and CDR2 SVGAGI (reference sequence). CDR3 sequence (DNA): TGTGCCAGCAGTTACTTATCCGGGGACGAGCAGTACTTC. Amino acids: CASSYLSGDEQYF.

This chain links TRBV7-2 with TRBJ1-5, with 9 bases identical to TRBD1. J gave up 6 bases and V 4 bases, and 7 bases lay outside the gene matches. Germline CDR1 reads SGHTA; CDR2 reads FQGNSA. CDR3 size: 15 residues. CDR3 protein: CASSSRTGVGQPQHF. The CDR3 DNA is TGTGCCAGCAGCTCAAGGACAGGGGTGGGTCAGCCCCAGCATTTT.

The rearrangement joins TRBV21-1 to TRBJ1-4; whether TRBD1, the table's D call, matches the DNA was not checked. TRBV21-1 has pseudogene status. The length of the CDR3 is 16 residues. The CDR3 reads CASSKVPGATNEKLFF. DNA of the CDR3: TGTGCCAGCAGCAAAGTCCCAGGGGCGACTAATGAAAAACTGTTTTTT.

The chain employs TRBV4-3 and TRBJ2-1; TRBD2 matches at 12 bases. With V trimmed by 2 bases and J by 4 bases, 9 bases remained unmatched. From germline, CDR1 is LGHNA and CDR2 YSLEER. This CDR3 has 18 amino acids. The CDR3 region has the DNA TGCGCCAGCAGCCAATCGCTAGCGGGAGGGCGGGAATACAATGAGCAGTTCTTC. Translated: CASSQSLAGGREYNEQFF.

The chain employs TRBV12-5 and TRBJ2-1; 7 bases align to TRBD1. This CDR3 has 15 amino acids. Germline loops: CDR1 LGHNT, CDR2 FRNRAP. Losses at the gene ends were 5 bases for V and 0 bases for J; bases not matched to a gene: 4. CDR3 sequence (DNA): TGTGCTAGTGGTGCCCGGGACAGCTCCTACAATGAGCAGTTCTTC. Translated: CASGARDSSYNEQFF.

The DNA for the CDR3 is TGTGCCAGTAGGAGACAGGGGACCACTGAAGCTTTCTTT. It translates to CASRRQGTTEAFF. The chain links TRBV19 to TRBJ1-1; TRBD1 aligns across 8 bases. This CDR3 is built from 13 residues. Germline lookup yields CDR1 LNHDA and CDR2 SQIVND (reference sequence). V was pared by 6 bases and J by 4 bases, with 4 bases of the junction left unmatched.